The rows below give T cell receptor beta chains drawn from one sample of a study of T-cell reconstitution after alpha-beta-depleted transplantation in children. TCRdb used MiXCR to reprocess the PCR reads, holding one entry per CDR3 protein. The sample lists about 160,000 distinct CDR3 sequences; around 10% were seen once. Sequenced here: PBMCs, sampled before TCRalphabeta/CD19-depleted stem cell transplant. The receptor set was obtained from a boy aged 2 to 10 with acute myeloid leukemia, due to receive a stem cell transplant. Both conserved end residues are part of each CDR3. The order of the fields is V gene, D gene, CDR3 length, clone size, J gene, CDR3 protein, CDR3 DNA. The D gene is left open where the match is weak. Size is stated for part of the rows, as once, few or many counts, or as a class when the clone is expanded.

TRBV6-5	TRBD2	18	many	TRBJ2-3	CASSYRPGTSPNTDTQYF	TGTGCCAGCAGTTACCGCCCCGGGACTAGCCCTAACACAGATACGCAGTATTTT
TRBV7-3	-	14	many	TRBJ2-2	CASSPNMVVGELFF	TGTGCCAGCAGCCCCAACATGGTCGTTGGGGAGCTGTTTTTT
TRBV5-1	-	12	many	TRBJ1-1	CASSDRNTEAFF	TGCGCCAGCAGTGACCGGAACACTGAAGCTTTCTTT
TRBV27	-	14	-	TRBJ2-3	CASKSREGVDTQFF	TGTGCCAGCAAGAGCAGGGAGGGGGTAGATACGCAGTTTTTT
TRBV20-1	-	13	many	TRBJ2-2	CSARDMLTGELFF	TGCAGTGCTAGAGATATGCTAACCGGGGAGCTGTTTTTT
TRBV20-1	TRBD2	12	many	TRBJ2-1	CSARDGWRGGFF	TGCAGTGCTAGAGATGGTTGGCGGGGGGGGTTCTTC
TRBV19	TRBD1	15	few	TRBJ2-1	CASSRGQGTYNEQFF	TGTGCCAGTAGTCGGGGACAGGGAACCTACAATGAGCAGTTCTTC
TRBV11-2	-	14	many	TRBJ2-7	CASSPGDLRYEQYF	TGTGCCAGCAGCCCCGGGGACTTGAGATACGAGCAGTACTTC
TRBV10-3	TRBD1	13	many	TRBJ2-1	CASGDRSYNEQFF	TGTGCCTCAGGGGACAGGTCCTACAATGAGCAGTTCTTC
TRBV11-2	-	14	many	TRBJ1-1	CASSLDAGWTEAFF	TGTGCCAGCAGCTTAGATGCGGGATGGACTGAAGCTTTCTTT
TRBV5-5	-	13	many	TRBJ2-7	CASSFLQTYEQYF	TGTGCCAGCAGCTTTTTACAGACCTACGAGCAGTACTTC
TRBV3-1	TRBD2	15	-	TRBJ2-5	CATSRAGLAQETQYF	TGTGCCACCTCCCGCGCGGGACTAGCCCAAGAGACCCAGTACTTC
TRBV5-1	TRBD1	13	many	TRBJ1-1	CASGRDRSTEAFF	TGCGCCAGCGGGAGGGACAGATCAACCGAAGCTTTCTTT
TRBV6-1	TRBD2	14	-	TRBJ2-2	CASSLKREWGELFF	TGTGCCAGCAGTCTAAAGCGGGAGTGGGGGGAGCTGTTTTTT
TRBV27	-	13	many	TRBJ2-3	CASSLTGTDTQYF	TGTGCCAGCAGTTTAACAGGCACAGATACGCAGTATTTT
TRBV5-6	TRBD2	18	few	TRBJ2-1	CASSSTFLAGRIYNEQFF	TGTGCCAGCAGCTCTACATTCCTAGCGGGTAGGATCTACAATGAGCAGTTCTTC
TRBV4-1	-	13	many	TRBJ1-1	CASSQDRWTEAFF	TGCGCCAGCAGCCAAGATAGGTGGACTGAAGCTTTCTTT
TRBV4-1	-	17	many	TRBJ2-5	CASSQGGAGLDRETQYF	TGCGCCAGCAGCCAAGGGGGCGCGGGTCTAGATAGAGAGACCCAGTACTTC
TRBV12-3/TRBV12-4	TRBD2	16	many	TRBJ2-3	CASSSPAGATTDTQYF	TGTGCCAGCAGTTCACCAGCGGGAGCCACCACAGATACGCAGTATTTT
TRBV11-2	TRBD2	13	few	TRBJ2-5	CASSFSGRETQYF	TGTGCCAGCAGCTTTAGCGGGAGGGAGACCCAGTACTTC
TRBV5-1	-	14	many	TRBJ1-6	CASSLGDYNSPLHF	TGCGCCAGCAGCTTGGGGGACTACAATTCACCCCTCCACTTT
TRBV20-1	TRBD1	14	-	TRBJ2-5	CSVRGDRGQETQYF	TGCAGTGTTAGAGGCGACAGGGGGCAGGAGACCCAGTACTTC
TRBV4-2	TRBD2	17	many	TRBJ2-1	CASSHPLAGAPPNEQFF	TGTGCCAGCAGCCATCCATTAGCGGGAGCCCCTCCCAATGAGCAGTTCTTC
TRBV7-2	-	14	many	TRBJ2-7	CASSFVGLGYEQYF	TGTGCCAGCAGCTTTGTAGGTTTAGGCTACGAGCAGTACTTC
TRBV5-1	-	14	many	TRBJ2-6	CASSWTVWANVLTF	TGCGCCAGCAGCTGGACTGTCTGGGCCAACGTCCTGACTTTC
TRBV5-1	-	15	many	TRBJ2-1	CASSQQGYSYNEQFF	TGCGCCAGCAGCCAGCAGGGGTACTCCTACAATGAGCAGTTCTTC
TRBV6-5	-	14	many	TRBJ1-6	CASSSGHYNSPLHF	TGTGCCAGCAGTTCGGGACACTATAATTCACCCCTCCACTTT
TRBV7-2	-	13	many	TRBJ2-1	CASSLGLMNEQFF	TGTGCCAGCAGCTTAGGGCTTATGAATGAGCAGTTCTTC
TRBV2	-	16	many	TRBJ2-5	CASRLIPLTDQETQYF	TGTGCCAGCAGACTGATACCTTTGACAGACCAAGAGACCCAGTACTTC
TRBV24-1	-	13	many	TRBJ2-3	CATSDGSTDTQYF	TGTGCCACCAGTGACGGAAGCACAGATACGCAGTATTTT
TRBV15	-	13	many	TRBJ2-7	CATSPDSSYEQYF	TGTGCCACCAGCCCCGACAGCTCCTACGAGCAGTACTTC
TRBV7-3	-	16	-	TRBJ2-1	CASSLFAESSYNEQFF	TGTGCCAGCAGCTTATTTGCGGAGAGCTCCTACAATGAGCAGTTCTTC